The source of this TCR beta chain is a study of blood T cell repertoires in COVID-19. Study background: Spain, Italy and the United States supplied samples that represented acute and convalescent COVID-19.

It was during active infection that Seattle patients were enrolled and then longitudinally followed. This CDR3 spans 13 amino acids. Germline V gene sequence: CDR1 SEHNR, CDR2 FQNEAQ (reference sequence). V was trimmed by 5 bases and J by 5 bases, leaving 10 bases between them. The data were produced by immunoSEQ multiplex PCR, yet TCRdb's version contains in-frame clones alone and is incomplete. Among about 350,000 clones listed, more than 70% were seen once. Many counts were recorded for this clone. This clonotype originated in an older woman with COVID-19, enrolled during active disease. Sequencing was carried out using peripheral blood. The chain combines TRBV7-9 with TRBJ2-1; perhaps TRBD1 as D (5 bases). The CDR3 loop is CASSHDRNNEQFF. The CDR3 coding sequence is TGTGCCAGCAGCCATGACAGAAACAATGAGCAGTTCTTC. Full variable domain (outside the CDR3, taken from reference TRBV7-9 and TRBJ2-1): DTGVSQNPRHKITKRGQNVTFRCDPISEHNRLYWYRQTLGQGPEFLTYFQNEAQLEKSRLLSDRFSAERPKGSFSTLEIQRTEQGDSAMYLCASSHDRNNEQFFGPGTRLTVL.